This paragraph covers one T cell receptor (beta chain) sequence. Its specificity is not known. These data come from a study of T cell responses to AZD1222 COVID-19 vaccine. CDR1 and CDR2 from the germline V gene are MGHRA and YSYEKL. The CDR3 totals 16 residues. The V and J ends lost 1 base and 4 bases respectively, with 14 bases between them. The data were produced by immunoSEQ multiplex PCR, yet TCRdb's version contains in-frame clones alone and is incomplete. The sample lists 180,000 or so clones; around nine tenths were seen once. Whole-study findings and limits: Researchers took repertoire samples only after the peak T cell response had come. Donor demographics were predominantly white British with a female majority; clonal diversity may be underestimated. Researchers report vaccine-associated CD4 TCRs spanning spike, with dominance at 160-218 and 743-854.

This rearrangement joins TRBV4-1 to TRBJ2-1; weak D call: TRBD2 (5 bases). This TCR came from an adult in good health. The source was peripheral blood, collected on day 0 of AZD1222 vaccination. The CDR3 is CASSQVDYPLYNEQFF. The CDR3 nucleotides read TGCGCCAGCAGCCAAGTAGACTACCCCCTTTACAATGAGCAGTTCTTC.